Following are 15 T cell receptor beta chains from one sample sequenced in a study of cytomegalovirus exposure and HLA in healthy donors. In the PCR, 60 Vbeta and 13 Jbeta primers were used. Clones were read by immunoSEQ multiplex PCR, and TCRdb kept only the in-frame ones, dropping some. The sample contains some 91,000 clones, around 82% of which appear only once. Sequenced sample: PBMCs. These receptors all stem from a woman aged 60 to 75 in good health and CMV-seronegative.

The chain combines TRBV2 with TRBJ2-2; TRBD1 agrees at 8 bases. Germline-derived CDR1 and CDR2 are SNHLY and FYNNEI. Germline trimming cut 8 bases from V and 6 bases from J; bases unmatched to any gene: 5. The length of the CDR3 is 13 residues. CDR3 DNA sequence: TGTGCCAGCGGGGACAGGTCTGCCGGGGAGCTGTTTTTT. Amino acid sequence: CASGDRSAGELFF.

The chain is built from TRBV27 and TRBJ1-5, with D perhaps TRBD1 (6 bases). This CDR3 has 15 residues. CDR1 and CDR2 from the germline V gene are MNHEY and SMNVEV (reference sequence). The ends were cut back, 3 bases at V and 2 bases at J, with 11 bases in the middle. The CDR3 protein is CASSLGAPGNQPQHF. DNA for the CDR3: TGTGCCAGCAGTTTGGGGGCTCCCGGCAATCAGCCCCAGCATTTT.

This clone appeared a few times. CDR3 amino acids: CASSYSLQQGGDKAFF. DNA for the CDR3: TGTGCCAGCAGTTACTCTTTGCAACAGGGAGGGGACAAGGCTTTCTTT. The chain links TRBV6-5 to TRBJ1-1; a possible D gene is TRBD1 (6 bases). This CDR3 region has 16 residues. V was trimmed by 0 bases and J by 11 bases, leaving 22 bases between them. Germline CDR1 and CDR2: MNHEY and SVGAGI.

V and J are TRBV10-3 and TRBJ2-7; 7 bases fit TRBD1. The CDR3 length is 14 residues. Germline values: CDR1 ENHRY, CDR2 SYGVKD. J lost 2 bases, V lost 4 bases, and 5 bases had no gene match. Written as DNA, the CDR3 is TGTGCCATCAGTGTTTTACAGGGGACCTACGAGCAGTACTTC. As protein: CAISVLQGTYEQYF.

The chain combines TRBV5-1 with TRBJ1-5, with a possible D match to TRBD1 (6 bases). V was trimmed by 1 base and J by 5 bases, leaving 10 bases between them. The CDR3 spans 14 residues. CDR1 and CDR2 (germline): SGHRS, YFSETQ. The CDR3 sequence is CASSLFGGDQPQHF. In DNA form, the CDR3 reads TGCGCCAGCAGCTTGTTTGGGGGCGATCAGCCCCAGCATTTT.

The V gene is TRBV6-5, the J gene TRBJ2-1; perhaps TRBD2 as D (6 bases). The CDR3 runs 12 residues. The germline gives CDR1 MNHEY, CDR2 SVGAGI. The V and J ends lost 5 bases and 7 bases respectively, with 9 bases between them. DNA of the CDR3: TGTGCCAGCAGTCTCGGAGGGAATGAGCAGTTCTTC. Its translation is CASSLGGNEQFF.

This clone was seen more than once but under ten times. The gene calls are TRBV5-6 and TRBJ1-1; TRBD1 matches 8 bases. This CDR3 region has 14 residues. V lost 3 bases and J lost 3; bases outside the gene matches: 4. The germline CDR1 and CDR2 sequences are SGHDT and YYEEEE. CDR3 nucleotide sequence: TGTGCCAGCAGCTCAGGGGGCTGGGACACTGAAGCTTTCTTT. Encoded protein: CASSSGGWDTEAFF. Combining the CDR3 with reference TRBV5-6 and TRBJ1-1 gives the whole variable domain DAGVTQSPTHLIKTRGQQVTLRCSPKSGHDTVSWYQQALGQGPQFIFQYYEEEERQRGNFPDRFSGHQFPNYSSELNVNALLLGDSALYLCASSSGGWDTEAFFGQGTRLTVV.

This sequence joins TRBV7-9 and TRBJ2-7; D might be TRBD2 (6 bases). Per the germline V gene, CDR1 is SEHNR and CDR2 is FQNEAQ (reference sequence). CDR3 length equals 15 residues. The V and J ends lost 5 bases and 3 bases respectively, with 17 bases between them. Written as DNA, the CDR3 is TGTGCCAGCAGCCCACGACTAGAATTGGGCTACGAGCAGTACTTC. Residues: CASSPRLELGYEQYF.

This clone was counted a few times. The genes are TRBV29-1 and TRBJ1-2; maybe TRBD1 (6 bases). The CDR3 runs 14 residues. Trimming removed 7 bases at V and 6 bases at J, with 21 bases between. Germline V gene lookup returns CDR1 SQVTM and CDR2 ANQGSEA. In DNA form, the CDR3 reads TGCAGCGCCCCATCGGGGTGGGCAGGGGATGGCTACACCTTC. This gives the protein CSAPSGWAGDGYTF.

This chain connects TRBV6-6 to TRBJ1-1, with D unresolved. V lost 2 bases and J 5 bases, leaving 9 bases between the germline ends. CDR3 size: 13 residues. Germline V gene data show CDR1 as MNHNY and CDR2 as SVGAGI (reference sequence). CDR3 bases: TGTGCCAGCAGTTACAATAGCGGGACTGAAGCTTTCTTT. It translates to CASSYNSGTEAFF.

This rearrangement joins TRBV5-1 to TRBJ2-5, with no clear D. V was trimmed by 1 base and J by 1 base, leaving 5 bases between them. The CDR3 has 13 amino acids. The germline CDR1 and CDR2 sequences are SGHRS and YFSETQ. For the CDR3, the DNA is TGCGCCAGCAGCTTGAACACCCAAGAGACCCAGTACTTC. Its protein product is CASSLNTQETQYF.

V is TRBV5-4 and J is TRBJ2-7; D gene ambiguous. The CDR3 loop spans 15 amino acids. Trimming shortened V by 0 bases and J by 0 bases, and 10 bases separated the two germline ends. CDR1 SGHNT and CDR2 YYREEE come from the germline V gene (reference sequence). DNA for the CDR3: TGTGCCAGCAGCTTGGCGCAGTCTAGCTCCTACGAGCAGTACTTC. Protein: CASSLAQSSSYEQYF.

The CDR3: CSVSKTGSYEQYF. Written as DNA, the CDR3 is TGCAGCGTTTCCAAGACGGGCTCCTACGAGCAGTACTTC. The chain links TRBV29-1 to TRBJ2-7; D is undetermined. V shed 5 bases and J shed 0 bases, with 11 bases lying between them. Germline lookup yields CDR1 SQVTM and CDR2 ANQGSEA. The CDR3 runs 13 residues.

The chain carries TRBV20-1 and TRBJ2-3; D is unclear. V was clipped by 6 bases and J by 4 bases, with 8 bases between them. Looked up from germline, CDR1 is DFQATT and CDR2 is SNEGSKA (reference sequence). This CDR3 has 11 residues. The CDR3 is CSATYPDTQYF. For the CDR3, the DNA is TGCAGTGCCACCTACCCAGATACGCAGTATTTT.

The chain employs TRBV28 and TRBJ1-2, with D unclear. V was shortened by 6 bases and J by 3 bases, with 8 bases between the two germline ends. CDR1 MDHEN and CDR2 SYDVKM come from the germline V gene. This CDR3 region has 12 residues. CDR3 amino acids: CASSPLYYGYTF. The DNA for the CDR3 is TGTGCCAGCAGCCCCCTGTACTATGGCTACACCTTC.